This T cell receptor (beta chain) is from a study of early T cells in non-severe SARS-CoV-2 infection. A single record per CDR3 protein comes from TCRdb applying MiXCR to the 5' RACE reads. The data show 35,000 to 40,000 distinct CDR3 sequences, roughly 5% seen once. This TCR came from an adult who was a healthcare worker with PCR-confirmed SARS-CoV-2 infection or an uninfected control (not recorded which). The specimen was whole blood.

In DNA, the CDR3 is TGTGCCAGCATCCGACCTCCGGGAGCAAACACCGGGGAGCTGTTTTTT. This gives the protein CASIRPPGANTGELFF. The chain links TRBV7-9 to TRBJ2-2, with a tentative D call TRBD2 (6 bases). The CDR3 has 16 amino acids. V was trimmed by 7 bases and J by 2 bases, leaving 17 bases between them. Germline V gene data show CDR1 as SEHNR and CDR2 as FQNEAQ (reference sequence).